The clone carrying this TCR beta chain has just one count. Its antigen is undetermined. CDR1 is KGHSH, CDR2 LQKENI, per germline. The V end lost 5 bases, the J end lost 1 base, and 4 bases lay between the germline ends. The CDR3 has 12 amino acids. This sample is drawn from a study of PD-1 blockade in classical Hodgkin lymphoma. On the study more broadly: Intravenous delivery of nivolumab at 3 mg/kg to patients occurred every 2 weeks. Points from the study as a whole: Complete responders showed a baseline diversity that resembled the diversity of newly diagnosed patients. Patients starting nivolumab less than 1 year after ASCT had lower diversity and were excluded from later analyses.

Profiled with immunoSEQ multiplex PCR; TCRdb holds only in-frame clones, not every one. Among 55,000 to 75,000 clones listed, 93% were seen once. Every patient was affected by relapse after autologous stem cell transplantation, while exposure to brentuximab vedotin was not uniform. Patients showed best responses of complete response, partial response or progressive disease. The sequence was obtained from a human donor with classical Hodgkin lymphoma. The chain joins TRBV18 to TRBJ2-3; no clear D gene. Source: peripheral blood mononuclear cells (PBMCs), taken at baseline. The CDR3 spells CASSNGTDTQYF. The CDR3 nucleotides are TGTGCCAGCTCAAATGGCACAGATACGCAGTATTTT.